This TCR beta chain is from a study of response to subunit inactivated influenza vaccine. This clonotype came up a few times. Trimming cost V 5 bases and J 0 bases, with 14 bases left between them. The CDR3 spans 16 residues. The V gene's germline CDR1 is SGHTA and CDR2 FQGNSA. Using its own MiXCR run on the RT-PCR reads, TCRdb lists one record per CDR3 protein. The data contain around 480,000 distinct CDR3 sequences, 16% of them singletons. Sequences were derived from CD4+ T cells sorted from PBMCs, sampled around 25 months after vaccination. The rearrangement uses TRBV7-2 and TRBJ2-1; tentative D call: TRBD2 (5 bases). The clonotype comes from a man aged 50 to 69 who received an inactivated influenza vaccine. The CDR3 bases are TGTGCCAGCAGCCCTTTTCGGGGAAACTCCTACAATGAGCAGTTCTTC. This gives the protein CASSPFRGNSYNEQFF.